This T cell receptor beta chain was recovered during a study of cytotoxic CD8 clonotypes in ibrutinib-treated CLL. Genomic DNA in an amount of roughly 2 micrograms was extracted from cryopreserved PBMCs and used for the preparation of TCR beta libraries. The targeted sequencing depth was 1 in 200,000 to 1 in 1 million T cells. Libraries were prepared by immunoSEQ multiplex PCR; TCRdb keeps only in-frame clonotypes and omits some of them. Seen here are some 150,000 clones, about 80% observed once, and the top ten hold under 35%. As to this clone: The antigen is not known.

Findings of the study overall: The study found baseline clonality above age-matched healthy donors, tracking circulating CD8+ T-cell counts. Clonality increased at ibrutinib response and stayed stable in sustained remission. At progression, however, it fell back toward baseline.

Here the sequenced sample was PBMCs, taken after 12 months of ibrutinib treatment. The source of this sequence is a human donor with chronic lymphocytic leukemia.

The CDR3 is CASGPGGANVLTF. In nucleotides, the CDR3 is TGTGCCAGTGGTCCGGGGGGGGCCAACGTCCTGACTTTC. This chain links TRBV19 with TRBJ2-6; D may be TRBD2 (5 bases). CDR3 length equals 13 residues. Germline V CDR1 and CDR2: LNHDA, SQIVND (reference sequence). V lost 8 bases, J lost 4 bases, and 9 bases lay in between.